This TCR beta chain was sequenced during a study of blood T cell repertoires in COVID-19. Trimming removed 4 bases from V and 1 base from J; junction bases left unmatched: 18. The CDR3 spans 21 residues. Per the germline V gene, CDR1 is MGHRA and CDR2 is YSYEKL. Profiled with immunoSEQ multiplex PCR; TCRdb holds only in-frame clones, not every one. The sample lists approximately 200,000 clones, around 87% occurring once. The gene calls are TRBV4-1 and TRBJ1-4, with TRBD1 matching 10 bases. The specimen was PBMCs or T cells enriched from blood (not recorded which). This receptor was taken from a man aged 30 to 39 in a cohort exposed to, infected with or recovered from COVID-19 (not recorded which). The CDR3 region is CASSPVHGTGVFTITNEKLFF. DNA of the CDR3: TGCGCCAGCAGCCCGGTACATGGGACAGGGGTATTCACCATAACTAATGAAAAACTGTTTTTT.